These T cell receptor beta chains were read from a single sample in a study of shared clonotypes between healthy human individuals. Profiling relied on immunoSEQ multiplex PCR, and the TCRdb table lists in-frame clones only, not all of them. The sample yields around 2.1 million clones, approximately 96% seen once. Material: naive CD4+ T cells sorted from blood. The receptors here all came from a man between 18 and 35 years old in good health. Both conserved end residues are part of each CDR3. A D gene is named only where the DNA matches it firmly. The size of a clone is reported for some rows only, either as once, few or many, or as a class for expanded clones.

J gene,V gene,D gene,clone size,CDR3 protein,CDR3 DNA
TRBJ1-5,TRBV4-2,NA,few,CASSPEAGRIDQPQHF,TGTGCCAGCAGCCCCGAGGCAGGGCGTATAGATCAGCCCCAGCATTTT
TRBJ1-1,TRBV29-1,TRBD1,few,CSVAQGAGGAFF,TGCAGCGTTGCACAGGGGGCAGGTGGAGCTTTCTTT
TRBJ2-1,TRBV10-3,NA,NA,CAISGSDEEQFF,TGTGCCATCAGTGGCAGTGATGAAGAGCAGTTCTTC
TRBJ2-6,TRBV7-3,TRBD1,NA,CASRQTGNRNSGANVLTF,TGTGCCAGCAGGCAGACAGGGAACCGGAACTCTGGGGCCAACGTCCTGACTTTC
TRBJ1-1,TRBV7-9,NA,once,CASSFYRDSNTEAFF,TGTGCCAGCAGCTTCTACAGGGACTCGAACACTGAAGCTTTCTTT
TRBJ2-7,TRBV27,NA,once,CASRDRFYEQYF,TGTGCCAGCAGAGACAGGTTCTACGAGCAGTACTTC
TRBJ2-2,TRBV10-1,NA,NA,CASSERGAGELFF,TGCGCCAGCAGTGAAAGAGGGGCCGGGGAGCTGTTTTTT
TRBJ2-7,TRBV29-1,NA,once,CSVEDPYQAEQYF,TGCAGCGTTGAAGATCCGTACCAAGCCGAGCAGTACTTC
TRBJ1-1,TRBV2,TRBD1,NA,CASRDRAGRTEAFF,TGTGCCAGCAGGGACAGGGCAGGTAGAACTGAAGCTTTCTTT
TRBJ2-4,TRBV27,NA,NA,CASSRGIGIQYF,TGTGCCAGCAGTCGGGGAATTGGCATTCAGTACTTC
TRBJ2-4,TRBV28,NA,NA,CASMGQAVAKNIQYF,TGTGCCAGCATGGGACAAGCCGTAGCCAAAAACATTCAGTACTTC
TRBJ2-7,TRBV7-2,NA,NA,CASSLGFWQGLHEQYF,TGTGCCAGCAGCTTAGGTTTCTGGCAGGGGTTGCACGAGCAGTACTTC
TRBJ2-5,TRBV28,NA,once,CASSPRETQYF,TGTGCCAGCAGCCCCCGGGAGACCCAGTACTTC
TRBJ1-2,TRBV27,TRBD1,NA,CASSSTGTGYDGYTF,TGTGCCAGCAGTTCCACCGGGACAGGGTATGATGGCTACACCTTC
TRBJ2-7,TRBV5-1,NA,NA,CASRTRDTYEQYF,TGCGCCAGCAGAACTAGGGATACCTACGAGCAGTACTTC
TRBJ2-7,TRBV6-5,TRBD1,NA,CASSYQYRGSYEQYF,TGTGCCAGCAGTTATCAGTACAGGGGTTCCTACGAGCAGTACTTC
TRBJ1-5,TRBV6-1,NA,NA,CASSEGGNQPQHF,TGTGCCAGCAGTGAAGGAGGCAATCAGCCCCAGCATTTT
TRBJ1-2,TRBV4-3,TRBD1,NA,CASSQDFSGTGIGYTF,TGCGCCAGCAGCCAAGATTTTTCCGGGACAGGGATAGGCTACACCTTC
TRBJ1-4,TRBV6-5,NA,once,CASSPRRSEKLFF,TGTGCCAGCAGCCCCAGACGAAGTGAAAAACTGTTTTTT
TRBJ1-5,TRBV5-1,NA,NA,CASSLGARGPESNQPQHF,TGCGCCAGCAGCTTGGGGGCTCGAGGTCCCGAAAGCAATCAGCCCCAGCATTTT
TRBJ2-1,TRBV5-1,TRBD2,NA,CASSLADGRNEQFF,TGCGCCAGCAGCTTGGCCGACGGGAGGAATGAGCAGTTCTTC
TRBJ1-5,TRBV18,NA,few,CASSTGGNQPQHF,TGTGCCAGCTCAACCGGTGGCAATCAGCCCCAGCATTTT
TRBJ1-2,TRBV7-9,NA,NA,CASSPMGNYGYTF,TGTGCCAGCAGTCCAATGGGGAACTATGGCTACACCTTC
TRBJ1-2,TRBV7-9,TRBD1,once,CASSSRPTGEDYGYTF,TGTGCCAGCAGCTCTAGACCGACAGGGGAGGACTATGGCTACACCTTC
TRBJ2-7,TRBV20-1,NA,once,CSARYVYEQYF,TGCAGTGCTAGATACGTCTACGAGCAGTACTTC
TRBJ2-5,TRBV7-9,TRBD2,NA,CASSLSSGGSQETQYF,TGTGCCAGCAGCTTGAGTAGCGGGGGGTCCCAAGAGACCCAGTACTTC
TRBJ1-5,TRBV2,NA,NA,CASSSGQLQHF,TGTGCCAGCAGCTCCGGACAGCTTCAGCATTTT